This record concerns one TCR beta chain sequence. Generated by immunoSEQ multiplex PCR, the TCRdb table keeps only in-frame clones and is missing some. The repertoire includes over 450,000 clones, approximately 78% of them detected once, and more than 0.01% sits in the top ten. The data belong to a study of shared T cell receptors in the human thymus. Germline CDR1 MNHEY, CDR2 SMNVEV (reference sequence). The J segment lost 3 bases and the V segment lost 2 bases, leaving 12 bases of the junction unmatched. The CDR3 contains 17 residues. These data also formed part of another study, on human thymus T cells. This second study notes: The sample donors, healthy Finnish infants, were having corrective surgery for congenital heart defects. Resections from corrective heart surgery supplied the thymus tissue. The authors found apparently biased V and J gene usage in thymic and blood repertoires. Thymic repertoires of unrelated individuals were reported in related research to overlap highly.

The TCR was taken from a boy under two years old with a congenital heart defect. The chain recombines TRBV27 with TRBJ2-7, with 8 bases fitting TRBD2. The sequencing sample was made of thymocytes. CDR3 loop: CASSLIRSGTRGYEQYF. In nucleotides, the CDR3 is TGTGCCAGCAGTTTAATAAGGTCCGGGACTAGGGGCTACGAGCAGTACTTC.